One and the same sample provided the 11 T cell receptor beta chains below, sequenced in a study of cytomegalovirus exposure and HLA in healthy donors. This PCR relied on a set of 60 Vbeta primers and 13 Jbeta primers. Some clones are missing from TCRdb's copy, which holds only in-frame ones; the method was immunoSEQ multiplex PCR. The sample has fewer than 110,000 clones, roughly three quarters seen once. Sequencing was carried out using PBMCs. The source is a middle-aged man in good health and CMV-seropositive.

The chain uses TRBV5-1 and TRBJ2-4, with a weak D call TRBD2 (5 bases). V was trimmed by 2 bases and J by 0 bases, leaving 12 bases between them. Germline lookup yields CDR1 SGHRS and CDR2 YFSETQ. This CDR3 spans 16 amino acids. CDR3 amino acids: CASSFRAGEAKNIQYF. In DNA form, the CDR3 reads TGCGCCAGCAGCTTTAGGGCCGGGGAAGCCAAAAACATTCAGTACTTC.

The gene calls are TRBV5-6 and TRBJ2-7, with 8 bases fitting TRBD1. CDR3 length: 17 amino acids. CDR1 and CDR2 (germline): SGHDT, YYEEEE. V dropped 4 bases and J dropped 3; count of bases not matched to a gene: 15. The CDR3 spells CASSLTLGTGVDYEQYF. CDR3 coding DNA: TGTGCCAGCAGCCTAACTCTCGGGACAGGTGTGGACTACGAGCAGTACTTC. The complete variable domain, with remaining parts taken from reference TRBV5-6 and TRBJ2-7, reads DAGVTQSPTHLIKTRGQQVTLRCSPKSGHDTVSWYQQALGQGPQFIFQYYEEEERQRGNFPDRFSGHQFPNYSSELNVNALLLGDSALYLCASSLTLGTGVDYEQYFGPGTRLTVT.

The V gene is TRBV19, the J gene TRBJ2-1; 15 bases match TRBD2. The CDR3 totals 20 residues. Germline CDR1 is LNHDA and CDR2 is SQIVND (reference sequence). Germline trimming cut 5 bases from V and 0 bases from J; bases unmatched to any gene: 11. The CDR3 reads CASSEGQGLAGGISYNEQFF. CDR3 nucleotide sequence: TGTGCCAGTAGTGAGGGACAGGGACTAGCGGGAGGAATCTCCTACAATGAGCAGTTCTTC.

This clone was seen once. This sequence joins TRBV28 and TRBJ2-5; D not resolved. CDR1 is MDHEN and CDR2 is SYDVKM in the germline V gene. V was shortened by 6 bases and J by 4 bases, with 6 bases between the two germline ends. The CDR3 extends over 11 amino acids. The CDR3 here is CASRERETQYF. Here the CDR3 DNA reads TGTGCCAGCAGAGAGCGAGAGACCCAGTACTTC.

The chain uses TRBV28 and TRBJ2-6; the D gene is possibly TRBD2 (5 bases). CDR3 length: 15 residues. Germline lookup yields CDR1 MDHEN and CDR2 SYDVKM. The ends were cut back, 1 base at V and 2 bases at J, with 6 bases in the middle. CDR3 sequence reads: CASSLFGAGANVLTF. Here the CDR3 DNA reads TGTGCCAGCAGTTTATTCGGGGCTGGGGCCAACGTCCTGACTTTC. Complete variable domain (other parts from reference TRBV28 and TRBJ2-6): DVKVTQSSRYLVKRTGEKVFLECVQDMDHENMFWYRQDPGLGLRLIYFSYDVKMKEKGDIPEGYSVSREKKERFSLILESASTNQTSMYLCASSLFGAGANVLTFGAGSRLTVL.

This chain links TRBV10-2 with TRBJ1-5; 8 positions agree with TRBD1. Germline values: CDR1 WSHSY, CDR2 SAAADI. The CDR3 is 14 amino acids. V dropped 0 bases and J dropped 5; count of bases not matched to a gene: 0. CDR3 protein: CASSESTGDQPQHF. DNA of the CDR3: TGCGCCAGCAGTGAGTCGACAGGGGATCAGCCCCAGCATTTT.

In its sample, this clone was seen once. This sequence joins TRBV6-6 and TRBJ2-7; 8 bases align to TRBD1. CDR3 length: 14 amino acids. Germline V CDR1 and CDR2: MNHNY, SVGAGI (reference sequence). After removal of 6 bases from V and 2 bases from J, the junction contained 6 bases not matched to a gene. The CDR3 DNA reads as TGTGCCAGCAGAACCGGGACAGGCGCCTACGAGCAGTACTTC. Translation: CASRTGTGAYEQYF.

The rearrangement links TRBV27 to TRBJ2-7; 7 bases agree with TRBD1. J was trimmed by 2 bases and V by 5 bases; bases with no gene match: 6. The germline V gene encodes CDR1 MNHEY and CDR2 SMNVEV (reference sequence). This CDR3 spans 14 amino acids. CDR3 residues: CASSPRGRTYEQYF. For the CDR3, the DNA is TGTGCCAGCAGTCCTAGGGGGCGAACCTACGAGCAGTACTTC.

The rearrangement uses TRBV27 and TRBJ2-3, with a possible D match to TRBD1 (6 bases). Per germline, CDR1 MNHEY and CDR2 SMNVEV (reference sequence). The CDR3 runs 17 residues. V was clipped by 5 bases and J by 2 bases, with 20 bases between them. The CDR3 DNA sequence: TGTGCCAGCAGTCCGAGGGGGTCTAGCCCCATCACAGATACGCAGTATTTT. This gives the protein CASSPRGSSPITDTQYF.

The V gene is TRBV5-1, the J gene TRBJ1-5, with D hard to call. Germline CDR1 reads SGHRS; CDR2 reads YFSETQ. The CDR3 is 15 residues long. Between the trimmed V and J ends, which lost 0 bases and 0 bases, there was a span of 7 bases. Here the CDR3 reads CASSLDNYSNQPQHF. The CDR3 bases are TGCGCCAGCAGCTTGGATAATTATAGCAATCAGCCCCAGCATTTT.

The chain joins TRBV19 to TRBJ2-1; TRBD2 agrees at 12 bases. The V and J ends lost 6 bases and 8 bases, in that order; junction bases with no gene match: 8. Germline V gene data show CDR1 as LNHDA and CDR2 as SQIVND (reference sequence). The CDR3 consists of 15 residues. CDR3 DNA sequence: TGTGCCAGTAGGGGGGGCACTAGCGGGAGGTATGAGCAGTTCTTC. Protein product: CASRGGTSGRYEQFF.